This section outlines one TCR beta chain sequence together with its context. Its cognate antigen is unknown. The entry originates in a study of post-analysis software for immune sequencing data. V lost 3 bases and J lost 7, with 16 bases in between. CDR3 length: 15 residues. From germline, CDR1 is SEHNR and CDR2 FQNEAQ (reference sequence). TCR beta cDNA libraries had unique molecular identifiers. Out of 1 to 10 million T cells, about 520,000 cDNA molecules were generated. TCRdb reprocessed the PCR reads with MiXCR, giving one entry per CDR3 protein. In the table there are around 250,000 distinct CDR3 sequences, 30% to 45% of which are singletons. Study observations and caveats: F measure clustering grouped samples strongly by preparation batch. Patients had higher frequencies than controls of roughly five TRBV segments, including TRBV5-6, TRBV5-1 and TRBV20-1.

Sequencing was performed on blood. The source of this sequence is a girl aged 5-17 years with multiple sclerosis. This chain uses TRBV7-9 with TRBJ2-1; D may be TRBD2 (7 bases). CDR3 sequence (DNA): TGTGCCAGCAGCTTGGTAGGGGGAGGGCAGAATGAGCAGTTCTTC. Protein product: CASSLVGGGQNEQFF.